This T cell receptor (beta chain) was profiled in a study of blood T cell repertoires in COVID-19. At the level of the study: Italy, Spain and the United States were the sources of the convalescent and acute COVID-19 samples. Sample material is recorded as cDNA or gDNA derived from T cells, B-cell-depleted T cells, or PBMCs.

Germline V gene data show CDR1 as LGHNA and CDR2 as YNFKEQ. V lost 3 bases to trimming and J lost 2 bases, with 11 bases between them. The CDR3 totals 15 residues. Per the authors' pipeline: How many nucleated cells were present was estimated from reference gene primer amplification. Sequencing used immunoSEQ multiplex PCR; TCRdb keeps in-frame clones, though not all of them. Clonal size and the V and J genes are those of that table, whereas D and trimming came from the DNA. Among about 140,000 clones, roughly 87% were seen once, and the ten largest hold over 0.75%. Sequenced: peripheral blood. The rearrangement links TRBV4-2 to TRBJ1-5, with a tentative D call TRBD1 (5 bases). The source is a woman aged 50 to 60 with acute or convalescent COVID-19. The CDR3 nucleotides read TGTGCCAGCAGCCAGAGAGGGGAGGGCAATCAGCCCCAGCATTTT. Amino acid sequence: CASSQRGEGNQPQHF.